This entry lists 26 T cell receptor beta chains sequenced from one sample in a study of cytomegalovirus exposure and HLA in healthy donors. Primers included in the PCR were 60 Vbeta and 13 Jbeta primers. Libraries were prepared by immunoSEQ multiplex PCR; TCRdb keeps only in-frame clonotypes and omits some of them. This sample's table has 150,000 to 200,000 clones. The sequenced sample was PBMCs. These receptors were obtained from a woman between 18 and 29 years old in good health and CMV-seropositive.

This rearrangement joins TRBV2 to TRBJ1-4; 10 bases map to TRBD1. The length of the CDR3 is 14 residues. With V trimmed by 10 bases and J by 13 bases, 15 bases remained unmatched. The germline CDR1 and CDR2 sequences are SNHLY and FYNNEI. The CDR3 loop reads CAIRGPGQGPLLFF. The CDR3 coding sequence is TGTGCCATTCGGGGGCCGGGACAGGGGCCCCTACTGTTTTTT.

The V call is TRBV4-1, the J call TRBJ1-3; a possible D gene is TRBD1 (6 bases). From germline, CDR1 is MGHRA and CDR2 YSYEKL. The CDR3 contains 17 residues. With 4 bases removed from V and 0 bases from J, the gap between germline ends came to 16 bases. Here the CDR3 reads CASSPSWTAISGNTIYF. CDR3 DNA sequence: TGCGCCAGCAGCCCATCTTGGACAGCCATCTCTGGAAACACCATATATTTT.

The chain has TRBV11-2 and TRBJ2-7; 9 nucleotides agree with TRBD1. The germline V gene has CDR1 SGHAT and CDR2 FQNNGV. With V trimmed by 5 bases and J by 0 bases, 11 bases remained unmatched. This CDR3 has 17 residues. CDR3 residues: CASSPRTQGASSYEQYF. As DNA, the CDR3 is TGTGCCAGCAGCCCGCGAACACAGGGGGCATCCTCCTACGAGCAGTACTTC.

CDR3 region: CASSPIANYGYTF. Here the CDR3 DNA reads TGTGCCAGCAGTCCCATAGCTAACTATGGCTACACCTTC. The chain recombines TRBV27 with TRBJ1-2, with unresolved D. V lost 5 bases and J lost 0, with 7 bases in between. Germline loops: CDR1 MNHEY, CDR2 SMNVEV (reference sequence). The CDR3 is 13 amino acids.

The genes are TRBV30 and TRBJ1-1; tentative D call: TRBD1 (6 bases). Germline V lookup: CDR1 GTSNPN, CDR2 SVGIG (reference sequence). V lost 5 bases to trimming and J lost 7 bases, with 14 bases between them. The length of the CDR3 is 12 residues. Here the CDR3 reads CAWENGGLEAFF. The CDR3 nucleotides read TGTGCCTGGGAAAACGGGGGGCTTGAAGCTTTCTTT.

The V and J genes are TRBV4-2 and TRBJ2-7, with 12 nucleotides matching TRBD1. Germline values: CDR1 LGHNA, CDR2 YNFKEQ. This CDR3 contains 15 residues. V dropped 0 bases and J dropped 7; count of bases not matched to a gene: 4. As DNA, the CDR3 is TGTGCCAGCAGCCAAGATGGGACAGGGGGCGCAGAGCAGTACTTC. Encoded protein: CASSQDGTGGAEQYF.

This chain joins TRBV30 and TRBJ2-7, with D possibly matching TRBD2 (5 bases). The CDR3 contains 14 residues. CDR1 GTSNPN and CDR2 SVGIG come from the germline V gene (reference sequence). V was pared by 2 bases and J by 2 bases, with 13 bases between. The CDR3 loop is CAWSKSGSTYEQYF. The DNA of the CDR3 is TGTGCCTGGAGTAAATCGGGATCTACCTACGAGCAGTACTTC.

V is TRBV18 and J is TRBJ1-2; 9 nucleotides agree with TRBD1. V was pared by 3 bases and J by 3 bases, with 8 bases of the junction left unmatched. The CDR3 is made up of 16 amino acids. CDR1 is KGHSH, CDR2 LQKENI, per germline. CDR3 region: CASSPTTGGIYYGYTF. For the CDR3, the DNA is TGTGCCAGCTCACCCACAACAGGGGGCATTTACTATGGCTACACCTTC.

In DNA, the CDR3 is TGTGCCAGCAGATCCAGCGGGGGAACCTACGAGCAGTACTTC. It encodes CASRSSGGTYEQYF. This chain uses TRBV25-1 with TRBJ2-5; 8 bases are shared with TRBD2. The assigned J gene may be wrong: the sequence end matches TRBJ2-7 better. Looked up from germline, CDR1 is MGHDK and CDR2 is SYGVNS. CDR3 length equals 14 residues.

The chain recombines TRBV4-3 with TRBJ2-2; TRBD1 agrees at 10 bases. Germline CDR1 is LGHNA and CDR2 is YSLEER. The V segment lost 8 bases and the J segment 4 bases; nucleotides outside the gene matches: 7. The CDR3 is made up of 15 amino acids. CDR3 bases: TGCGCCAGCTCACCCGGGACAGGGGCCACCGGGGAGCTGTTTTTT. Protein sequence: CASSPGTGATGELFF.

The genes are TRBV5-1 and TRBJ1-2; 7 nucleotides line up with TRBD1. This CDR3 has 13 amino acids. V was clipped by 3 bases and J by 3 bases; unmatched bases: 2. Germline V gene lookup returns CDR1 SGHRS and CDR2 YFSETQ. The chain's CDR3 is CASSSTGDYGYTF. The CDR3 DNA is TGCGCCAGCAGCTCTACAGGGGACTATGGCTACACCTTC.

The CDR3 DNA sequence: TGTGCCTGGAGTGTACTGTCCGGGGATCAGCCCCAGCATTTT. Amino acid sequence: CAWSVLSGDQPQHF. The V gene is TRBV30, the J gene TRBJ1-5; D uncertain. Looked up from germline, CDR1 is GTSNPN and CDR2 is SVGIG (reference sequence). This CDR3 is built from 14 residues. The V gene lost 0 bases and the J gene lost 5 bases, with 11 bases spanning the gap.

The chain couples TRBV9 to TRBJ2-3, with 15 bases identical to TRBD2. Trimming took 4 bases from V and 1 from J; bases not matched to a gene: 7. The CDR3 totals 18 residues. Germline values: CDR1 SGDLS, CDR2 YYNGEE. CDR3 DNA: TGTGCCAGCAGCATTCGGACTAGCGGGGGGGTTGGCACAGATACGCAGTATTTT. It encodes CASSIRTSGGVGTDTQYF.

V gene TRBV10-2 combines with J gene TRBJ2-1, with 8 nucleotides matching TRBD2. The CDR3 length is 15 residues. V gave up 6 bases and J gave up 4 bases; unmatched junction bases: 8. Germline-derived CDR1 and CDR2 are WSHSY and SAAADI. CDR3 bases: TGCGCCAGCAGGCGCGGGAGGCCTACTTACAATGAGCAGTTCTTC. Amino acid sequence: CASRRGRPTYNEQFF.

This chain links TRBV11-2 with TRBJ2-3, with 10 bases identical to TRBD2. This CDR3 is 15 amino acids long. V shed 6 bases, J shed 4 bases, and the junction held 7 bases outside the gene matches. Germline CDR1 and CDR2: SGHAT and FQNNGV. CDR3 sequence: CASRGLAGVPDTQYF. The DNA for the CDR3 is TGTGCCAGCAGAGGGCTAGCGGGGGTTCCAGATACGCAGTATTTT.

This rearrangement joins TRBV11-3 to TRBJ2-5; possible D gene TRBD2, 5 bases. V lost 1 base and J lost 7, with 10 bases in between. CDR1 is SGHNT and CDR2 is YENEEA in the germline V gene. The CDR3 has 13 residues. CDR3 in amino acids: CASSLGEIGTQYF. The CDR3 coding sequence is TGTGCCAGCAGCTTAGGGGAGATAGGGACCCAGTACTTC.

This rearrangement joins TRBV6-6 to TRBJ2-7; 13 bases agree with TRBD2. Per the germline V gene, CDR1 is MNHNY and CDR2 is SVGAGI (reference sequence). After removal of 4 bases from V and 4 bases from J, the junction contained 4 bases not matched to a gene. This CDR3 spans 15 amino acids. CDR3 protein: CASSWTSGSSYEQYF. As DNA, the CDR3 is TGTGCCAGCAGTTGGACTAGCGGGAGTTCGTACGAGCAGTACTTC.

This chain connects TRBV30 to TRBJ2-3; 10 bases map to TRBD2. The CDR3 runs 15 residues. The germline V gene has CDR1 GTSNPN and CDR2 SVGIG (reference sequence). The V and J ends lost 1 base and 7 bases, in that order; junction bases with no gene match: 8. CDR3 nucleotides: TGTGCCTGGAGTGACCCGGGACTAGCGTCTCATACGCAGTATTTT. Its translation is CAWSDPGLASHTQYF. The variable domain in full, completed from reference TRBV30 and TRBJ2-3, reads SQTIHQWPATLVQPVGSPLSLECTVEGTSNPNLYWYRQAAGRGLQLLFYSVGIGQISSEVPQNLSASRPQDRQFILSSKKLLLSDSGFYLCAWSDPGLASHTQYFGPGTRLTVL.

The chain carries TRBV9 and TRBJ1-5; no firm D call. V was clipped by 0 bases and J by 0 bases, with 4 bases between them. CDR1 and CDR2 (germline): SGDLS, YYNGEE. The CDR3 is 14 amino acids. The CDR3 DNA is TGTGCCAGCAGCGTAGGTAATAGCAATCAGCCCCAGCATTTT. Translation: CASSVGNSNQPQHF.

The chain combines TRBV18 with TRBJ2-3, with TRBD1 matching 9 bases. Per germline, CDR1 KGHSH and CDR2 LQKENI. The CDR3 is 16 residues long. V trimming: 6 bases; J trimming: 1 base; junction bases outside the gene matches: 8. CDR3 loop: CASSANTGGRTDTQYF. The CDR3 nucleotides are TGTGCCAGCTCGGCCAACACAGGGGGCCGCACAGATACGCAGTATTTT.

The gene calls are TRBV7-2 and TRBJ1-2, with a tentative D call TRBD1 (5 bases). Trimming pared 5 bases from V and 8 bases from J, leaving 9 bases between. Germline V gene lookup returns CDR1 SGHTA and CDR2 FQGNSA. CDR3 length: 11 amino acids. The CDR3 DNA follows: TGTGCCAGCAGCCGAAGGGGCGGCTACACCTTC. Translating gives CASSRRGGYTF.

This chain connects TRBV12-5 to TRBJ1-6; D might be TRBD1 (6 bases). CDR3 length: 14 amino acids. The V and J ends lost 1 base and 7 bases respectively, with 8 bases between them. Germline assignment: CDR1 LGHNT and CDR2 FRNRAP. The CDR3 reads CASGLGTENSPLHF. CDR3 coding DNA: TGTGCTAGTGGTTTGGGGACAGAGAATTCACCCCTCCACTTT.

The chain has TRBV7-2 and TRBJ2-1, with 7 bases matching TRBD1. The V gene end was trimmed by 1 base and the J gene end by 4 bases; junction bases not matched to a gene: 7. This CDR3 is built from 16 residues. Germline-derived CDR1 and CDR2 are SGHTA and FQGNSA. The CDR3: CASSLEFRTGYNEQFF. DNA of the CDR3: TGTGCCAGCAGCTTAGAGTTCCGGACAGGATACAATGAGCAGTTCTTC.

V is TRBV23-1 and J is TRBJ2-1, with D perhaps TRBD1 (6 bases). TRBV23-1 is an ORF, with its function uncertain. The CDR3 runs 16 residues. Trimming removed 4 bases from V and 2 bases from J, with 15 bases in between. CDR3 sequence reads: CASSPPIGQPYNEQFF. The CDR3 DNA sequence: TGCGCCAGCAGTCCCCCCATCGGACAGCCCTACAATGAGCAGTTCTTC.

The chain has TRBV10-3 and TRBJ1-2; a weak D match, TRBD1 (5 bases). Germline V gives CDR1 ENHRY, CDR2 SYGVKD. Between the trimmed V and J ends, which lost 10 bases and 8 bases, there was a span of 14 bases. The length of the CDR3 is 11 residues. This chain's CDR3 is CATTGGEGYTF. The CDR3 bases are TGTGCCACGACTGGGGGGGAAGGCTACACCTTC.

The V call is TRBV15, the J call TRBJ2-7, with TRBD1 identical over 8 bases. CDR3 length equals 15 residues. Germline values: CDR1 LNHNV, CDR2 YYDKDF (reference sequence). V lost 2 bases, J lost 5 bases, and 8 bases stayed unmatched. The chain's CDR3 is CATSRKDRDQDEQYF. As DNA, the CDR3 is TGTGCCACCAGCAGAAAGGACAGGGATCAAGACGAGCAGTACTTC. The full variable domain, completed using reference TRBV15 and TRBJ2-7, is DAMVIQNPRYQVTQFGKPVTLSCSQTLNHNVMYWYQQKSSQAPKLLFHYYDKDFNNEADTPDNFQSRRPNTSFCFLDIRSPGLGDTAMYLCATSRKDRDQDEQYFGPGTRLTVT.